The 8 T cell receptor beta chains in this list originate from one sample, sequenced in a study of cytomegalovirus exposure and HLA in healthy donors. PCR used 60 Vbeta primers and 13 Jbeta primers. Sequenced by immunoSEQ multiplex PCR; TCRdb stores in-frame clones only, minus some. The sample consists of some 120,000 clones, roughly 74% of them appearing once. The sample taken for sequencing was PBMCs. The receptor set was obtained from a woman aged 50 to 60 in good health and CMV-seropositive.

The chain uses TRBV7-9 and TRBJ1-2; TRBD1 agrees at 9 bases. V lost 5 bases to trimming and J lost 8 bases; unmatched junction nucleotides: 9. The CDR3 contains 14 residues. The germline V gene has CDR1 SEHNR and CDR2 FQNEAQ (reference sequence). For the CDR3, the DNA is TGTGCCAGCAGCCCTCCGGGACAGGGAAGCGGCTACACCTTC. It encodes CASSPPGQGSGYTF.

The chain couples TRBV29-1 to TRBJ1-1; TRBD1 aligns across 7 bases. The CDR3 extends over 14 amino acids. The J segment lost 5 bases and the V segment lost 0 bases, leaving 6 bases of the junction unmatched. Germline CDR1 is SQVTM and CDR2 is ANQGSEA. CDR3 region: CSVEDKGARTEAFF. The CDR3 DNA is TGCAGCGTTGAAGATAAGGGGGCGCGGACTGAAGCTTTCTTT.

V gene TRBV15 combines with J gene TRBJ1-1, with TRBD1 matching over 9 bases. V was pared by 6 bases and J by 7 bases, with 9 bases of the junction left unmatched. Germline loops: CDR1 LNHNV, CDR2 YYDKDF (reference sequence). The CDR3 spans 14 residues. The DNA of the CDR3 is TGTGCCACCAGTACCGACAGGGGGGTGGGTGAAGCTTTCTTT. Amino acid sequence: CATSTDRGVGEAFF.

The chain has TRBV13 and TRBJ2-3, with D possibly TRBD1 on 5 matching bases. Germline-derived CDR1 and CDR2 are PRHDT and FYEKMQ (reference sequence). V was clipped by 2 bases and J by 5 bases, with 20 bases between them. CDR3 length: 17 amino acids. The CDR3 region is CASSLLISVGAGDTQYF. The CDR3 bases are TGTGCCAGCAGCTTACTGATAAGTGTTGGGGCAGGAGATACGCAGTATTTT.

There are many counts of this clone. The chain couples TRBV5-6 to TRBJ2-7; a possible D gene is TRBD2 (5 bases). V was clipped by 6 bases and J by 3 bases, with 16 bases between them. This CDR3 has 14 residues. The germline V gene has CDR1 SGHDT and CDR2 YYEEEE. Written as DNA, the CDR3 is TGTGCCAGCACCCCGGATTTTCGGGGCTACGAGCAGTACTTC. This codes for CASTPDFRGYEQYF.

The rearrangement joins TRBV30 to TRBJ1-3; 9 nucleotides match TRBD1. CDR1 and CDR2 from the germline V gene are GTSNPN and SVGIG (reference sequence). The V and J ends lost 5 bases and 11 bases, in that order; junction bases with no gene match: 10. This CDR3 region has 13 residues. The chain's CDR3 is CAWLRDRDGPIYF. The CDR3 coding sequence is TGTGCCTGGCTCCGGGACAGGGACGGGCCCATATATTTT.

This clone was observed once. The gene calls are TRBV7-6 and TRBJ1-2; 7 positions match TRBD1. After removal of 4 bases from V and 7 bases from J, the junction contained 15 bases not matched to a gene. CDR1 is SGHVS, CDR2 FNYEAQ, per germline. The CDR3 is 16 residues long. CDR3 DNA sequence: TGTGCCAGCAGCTCCCAAGAACAACAGGGGTGGGGTGGCTACACCTTC. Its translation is CASSSQEQQGWGGYTF.

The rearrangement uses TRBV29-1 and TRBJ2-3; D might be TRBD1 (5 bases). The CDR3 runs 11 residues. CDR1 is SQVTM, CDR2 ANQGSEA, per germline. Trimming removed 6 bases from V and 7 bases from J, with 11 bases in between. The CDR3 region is CSVTGGHTQYF. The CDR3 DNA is TGCAGCGTAACAGGCGGACATACGCAGTATTTT.